The 24 T cell receptor beta chains in this list originate from one sample, sequenced in a study of blood T cells in healthy people across ages. The use of a sample-barcoded 5' primer and a J-beta primer mix characterized a second PCR of about 6 to 11 cycles. TCRdb analysed the 5' RACE reads with MiXCR anew, one entry per CDR3 protein. The table lists approximately 810,000 distinct CDR3 sequences, around 26% of them singletons. Sequenced sample: blood. The receptors derive from a woman of 80 years or more in good health.

This clonotype was picked up many times. The chain combines TRBV7-2 with TRBJ2-3; D gene unclear. The length of the CDR3 is 16 residues. Germline-derived CDR1 and CDR2 are SGHTA and FQGNSA. V shed 7 bases and J shed 0 bases, with 17 bases lying between them. CDR3 bases: TGTGCCAGCACCCCACAACCTGAGATTAGCACAGATACGCAGTATTTT. Translating gives CASTPQPEISTDTQYF.

The CDR3 DNA follows: TGTGCCAGCAGCTGGGACCCCGGGGCCAACGTCCTGACTTTC. Its protein is CASSWDPGANVLTF. This chain links TRBV7-2 with TRBJ2-6; D is tentatively TRBD1 or TRBD2 (5 bases each). Per germline, CDR1 SGHTA and CDR2 FQGNSA. This CDR3 contains 14 residues. V was clipped by 4 bases and J by 4 bases, with 8 bases between them.

This clonotype was observed many times. V and J are TRBV7-2 and TRBJ2-4; D unclear. CDR3 length: 14 residues. Germline V gene sequence: CDR1 SGHTA, CDR2 FQGNSA. Between the trimmed V and J ends, which lost 2 bases and 4 bases, there was a span of 9 bases. The CDR3 reads CASSLNSGKNIQYF. The CDR3 region has the DNA TGTGCCAGCAGCTTAAATTCCGGAAAAAACATTCAGTACTTC.

The rearrangement uses TRBV5-8 and TRBJ1-2; the D gene is possibly TRBD1 (5 bases). Germline lookup yields CDR1 SGHTS and CDR2 YDEGEE. The CDR3 extends over 18 amino acids. The V end lost 4 bases, the J end lost 4 bases, and 26 bases lay between the germline ends. The CDR3 loop is CASSLILGDSLGVYGYTF. The CDR3 coding sequence is TGTGCCAGCAGCCTTATCCTTGGAGACAGTTTAGGGGTCTATGGCTACACCTTC.

This clonotype was observed at least ten times. The chain combines TRBV20-1 with TRBJ2-5, with D perhaps TRBD1 (6 bases). CDR3 length: 15 amino acids. In germline, CDR1 is DFQATT, CDR2 SNEGSKA (reference sequence). V shed 7 bases and J shed 5 bases, with 23 bases lying between them. This chain's CDR3 is CSVARGLGRTETQYF. In DNA, the CDR3 is TGCAGTGTTGCCAGGGGATTAGGCAGAACCGAGACCCAGTACTTC.

The rearrangement links TRBV7-2 to TRBJ2-2; D not certain. Germline CDR1 is SGHTA and CDR2 is FQGNSA. This CDR3 is built from 15 residues. The V gene lost 8 bases and the J gene lost 4 bases, with 17 bases spanning the gap. CDR3 sequence: CASLMWSVGTGELFF. The CDR3 DNA is TGTGCCAGCTTAATGTGGTCGGTGGGCACCGGGGAGCTGTTTTTT.

This clonotype has a count of ten or more. The CDR3 is CASSRTPSSYEQYF. The CDR3 DNA is TGTGCCAGCAGTCGGACCCCTAGCTCCTACGAGCAGTACTTC. V gene TRBV2 combines with J gene TRBJ2-7; D ambiguous. The CDR3 loop spans 14 amino acids. Germline V gene data show CDR1 as SNHLY and CDR2 as FYNNEI. Between the trimmed V and J ends, which lost 5 bases and 0 bases, there was a span of 11 bases.

The chain combines TRBV20-1 with TRBJ2-3; D unresolved. The CDR3 covers 14 residues. The V and J ends lost 5 bases and 6 bases respectively, with 18 bases between them. CDR1 is DFQATT and CDR2 is SNEGSKA in the germline V gene (reference sequence). CDR3: CSALGPRRTDTQYF. The CDR3 bases are TGCAGTGCTCTCGGTCCCCGCAGAACCGATACGCAGTATTTT.

This clonotype was recorded a few times. This clone may be a read error of a much larger clone one base away. The chain is built from TRBV6-2 or TRBV6-3 and TRBJ2-3; 9 nucleotides match TRBD2. Germline CDR1 reads MNHEY; CDR2 reads SVGEGT. CDR3 length: 17 amino acids. CDR3: CASSPRGSGGLTDAQYF. CDR3 coding DNA: TGTGCCAGCAGTCCTCGGGGTAGCGGGGGACTCACAGATGCGCAGTATTTT.

The J gene is TRBJ1-3, the V gene TRBV20-1; TRBD1 matches at 7 bases. The CDR3 runs to 14 residues. The germline V gene encodes CDR1 DFQATT and CDR2 SNEGSKA (reference sequence). J lost 1 base, V lost 5 bases, and 5 bases had no gene match. CDR3 amino acids: CSAFQGVSGNTIYF. In DNA form, the CDR3 reads TGCAGTGCTTTTCAGGGGGTTTCTGGAAACACCATATATTTT.

This clonotype was found many times. The chain carries TRBV5-5 and TRBJ2-1; 9 bases are shared with TRBD2. The CDR3 extends over 14 amino acids. Germline V gene lookup returns CDR1 SGHKS and CDR2 YYEKEE (reference sequence). V shed 6 bases, J shed 8 bases, and the junction held 9 bases outside the gene matches. The CDR3 here is CASITGLAIYEQFF. CDR3 in DNA: TGTGCCAGCATCACGGGACTAGCTATATATGAGCAGTTCTTC. Full variable domain (outside the CDR3, taken from reference TRBV5-5 and TRBJ2-1): DAGVTQSPTHLIKTRGQQVTLRCSPISGHKSVSWYQQVLGQGPQFIFQYYEKEERGRGNFPDRFSARQFPNYSSELNVNALLLGDSALYLCASITGLAIYEQFFGPGTRLTVL.

The CDR3 nucleotides are TGTGCCAGCAGTATCTCCGGGACAGGGATTGTCGGGGAGCTGTTTTTT. Its translation is CASSISGTGIVGELFF. This rearrangement joins TRBV12-3 or TRBV12-4 to TRBJ2-2; 9 bases are shared with TRBD1. The CDR3 sequence is 16 residues long. Germline trimming cut 5 bases from V and 7 bases from J; bases unmatched to any gene: 11.

The sample holds many counts of this clonotype. A read error may explain this, as a much larger clone is one base away. This chain uses TRBV6-5 with TRBJ1-2; tentatively, D is TRBD1 (5 bases). The CDR3 sequence is 14 residues long. Germline V gene data show CDR1 as MNHEY and CDR2 as SVGAGI. Trimming pared 10 bases from V and 4 bases from J, leaving 19 bases between. CDR3 loop: CATYRAGTGYGYTF. The DNA for the CDR3 is TGTGCCACCTACCGGGCGGGGACGGGCTATGGCTACACCTTC.

This rearrangement joins TRBV5-1 to TRBJ2-3; TRBD2 matches at 12 bases. The J segment lost 2 bases and the V segment lost 5 bases, leaving 6 bases of the junction unmatched. CDR1 is SGHRS, CDR2 YFSETQ, per germline. The CDR3 is 16 residues long. In DNA, the CDR3 is TGCGCCAGCAGTGCCGGGACTAGCGGGTCCACAGATACGCAGTATTTT. Its protein product is CASSAGTSGSTDTQYF.

This clonotype was seen only a few times. This sequence joins TRBV7-2 and TRBJ2-2; D may match TRBD1 or TRBD2 (6 bases each). Germline CDR1 is SGHTA and CDR2 is FQGNSA. The CDR3 contains 17 residues. Trimming took 1 base from V and 4 from J, leaving 16 bases between them. CDR3 region: CASSLERGAFSTGELFF. In nucleotides, the CDR3 is TGTGCCAGCAGCTTAGAGAGGGGGGCCTTCAGCACCGGGGAGCTGTTTTTT.

This clonotype was seen ten or more times. The chain couples TRBV20-1 to TRBJ2-1; D remains unclear. The CDR3 is 16 amino acids. Germline assignment: CDR1 DFQATT and CDR2 SNEGSKA (reference sequence). V lost 6 bases and J lost 0, with 18 bases in between. The CDR3 protein is CSAPRGSPSSYNEQFF. The CDR3 nucleotides are TGCAGTGCCCCGCGAGGCAGCCCAAGCTCCTACAATGAGCAGTTCTTC.

V and J are TRBV4-2 and TRBJ2-1; the match to TRBD1 covers 8 bases. Germline-derived CDR1 and CDR2 are LGHNA and YNFKEQ. The junction had 14 bases not matched to a gene; V was cut back by 1 base and J by 9 bases. This CDR3 has 17 amino acids. The CDR3 region is CASSQASGQGPFGEQFF. In DNA, the CDR3 is TGTGCCAGCAGCCAAGCATCTGGACAGGGCCCATTTGGTGAGCAGTTCTTC.

In regard to this clonotype: This may be a read error, as it is one base from a much larger clone. The rearrangement uses TRBV10-3 and TRBJ1-4, with D maybe TRBD1 (5 bases). Germline V gives CDR1 ENHRY, CDR2 SYGVKD. The CDR3 length is 13 residues. CDR3 in DNA: TGTGCCATCAGTGTGACAGCTAATGAAAAACGGTTTTTT. It codes for CAISVTANEKRFF.

This clonotype was counted a single time. This chain links TRBV6-4 with TRBJ2-5; D is possibly TRBD1 or TRBD2 (5 bases each). Matching the DNA end better, TRBJ2-7 makes the J call doubtful. CDR1 is MRHNA and CDR2 is SNTAGT in the germline V gene. CDR3 length equals 11 residues. CDR3 bases: TGTGCCGGGAAACAGAGGGGCGAGCAGTACTTC. It encodes CAGKQRGEQYF.

In this sample, this clonotype turned up many times. The chain combines TRBV20-1 with TRBJ1-2; D not certain. In germline, CDR1 is DFQATT, CDR2 SNEGSKA (reference sequence). CDR3 length: 11 residues. V dropped 7 bases and J dropped 3 bases, with 9 bases sitting between them. The CDR3 loop is CSVVADYGYTF. CDR3 sequence (DNA): TGCAGTGTAGTAGCGGACTATGGCTACACCTTC.

The chain links TRBV18 to TRBJ1-2; 10 positions agree with TRBD1. CDR1 KGHSH and CDR2 LQKENI come from the germline V gene. This CDR3 is 14 amino acids long. The junction had 4 bases not matched to a gene; V was cut back by 5 bases and J by 4 bases. Here the CDR3 reads CASSTGTGVYGYTF. CDR3 DNA: TGTGCCAGCTCAACCGGGACAGGGGTCTATGGCTACACCTTC.

This clonotype was observed many times. The V and J genes are TRBV28 and TRBJ2-7, with D possibly being TRBD2 (5 bases). The CDR3 length is 16 residues. The germline gives CDR1 MDHEN, CDR2 SYDVKM. The V gene lost 1 base and the J gene lost 0 bases, with 13 bases spanning the gap. CDR3 bases: TGTGCCAGCAGTTTATTGGTTAGCGATAGCTCCTACGAGCAGTACTTC. It codes for CASSLLVSDSSYEQYF. Together with reference TRBV28 and TRBJ2-7, the CDR3 gives the full variable domain: DVKVTQSSRYLVKRTGEKVFLECVQDMDHENMFWYRQDPGLGLRLIYFSYDVKMKEKGDIPEGYSVSREKKERFSLILESASTNQTSMYLCASSLLVSDSSYEQYFGPGTRLTVT.

Comments on this clonotype: A much larger clone differs by one base, so this may be a read error. This chain joins TRBV18 and TRBJ2-1; D unresolved. V was pared by 8 bases and J by 9 bases, with 14 bases between. The germline gives CDR1 KGHSH, CDR2 LQKENI. CDR3 size: 12 residues. The CDR3 nucleotides are TGTGCCAGCCCCCCCACGGCGAGTGAGCAGTTCTTC. Protein product: CASPPTASEQFF.

The rearrangement uses TRBV1 and TRBJ1-5. TRBV1 is a pseudogene segment. The CDR3 consists of 13 residues. The CDR3 DNA reads TGCACCAGCAGCCAAGATTTTTATCAGCCCCAGCATTTT. The encoded protein is CTSSQDFYQPQHF.